A selection of T cell receptor beta chains follows, all from one sample in a study of Graves' ophthalmopathy and Graves' hyperthyroidism. Using its own MiXCR run on the multiplex PCR reads, TCRdb lists one record per CDR3 protein. Of almost 750,000 distinct CDR3 sequences listed, 40% are singletons. Sequencing input: peripheral blood. These receptors were collected from an adult man with Graves' ophthalmopathy. Both conserved end residues are part of each CDR3. A D gene is named only where the DNA matches it firmly. Rows give clone size only sometimes, using once, few, many, or a class for an expanded clone.

j_gene: TRBJ2-5; d_gene: TRBD2; abundance: .; v_gene: TRBV29-1; CDR3aa: CSDGTSGAPETQYF; CDR3nt: TGCAGCGACGGGACTAGCGGGGCCCCAGAGACCCAGTACTTC
j_gene: TRBJ1-2; d_gene: .; abundance: few; v_gene: TRBV20-1; CDR3aa: CSANSGHYGYTF; CDR3nt: TGCAGTGCTAATTCGGGCCACTATGGCTACACCTTC
j_gene: TRBJ1-1; d_gene: .; abundance: .; v_gene: TRBV5-5; CDR3aa: CASSLSDTEAFF; CDR3nt: TGCGCCAGCAGCTTGTCCGACACTGAAGCTTTCTTT
j_gene: TRBJ2-2; d_gene: TRBD2; abundance: .; v_gene: TRBV29-1; CDR3aa: CSAGEGSPGELFF; CDR3nt: TGCAGCGCCGGGGAGGGTTCACCCGGGGAGCTGTTTTTT
j_gene: TRBJ2-7; d_gene: .; abundance: many; v_gene: TRBV15; CDR3aa: CATSRDGPGEQYF; CDR3nt: TGTGCCACCAGCAGAGATGGGCCGGGTGAGCAGTACTTC
j_gene: TRBJ2-2; d_gene: .; abundance: .; v_gene: TRBV7-9; CDR3aa: CASSLIAFGSTGELVF; CDR3nt: TGTGCCAGCAGCTTGATAGCGTTTGGGTCAACCGGGGAGCTGGTTTTT
j_gene: TRBJ2-7; d_gene: TRBD1; abundance: few; v_gene: TRBV6-6; CDR3aa: CASSDFGTGGAGTYEQYF; CDR3nt: TGTGCCAGCAGCGATTTCGGGACAGGGGGCGCGGGGACCTACGAGCAGTACTTC
j_gene: TRBJ1-3; d_gene: TRBD1; abundance: .; v_gene: TRBV29-1; CDR3aa: CSARTGYGNTIYF; CDR3nt: TGCAGCGCCCGGACAGGCTATGGAAACACCATATATTTT
j_gene: TRBJ2-5; d_gene: .; abundance: few; v_gene: TRBV5-8; CDR3aa: CASSHQDRNQETQYF; CDR3nt: TGTGCCAGCAGCCATCAAGACAGAAACCAAGAGACCCAGTACTTC
j_gene: TRBJ1-1; d_gene: TRBD1; abundance: .; v_gene: TRBV5-1; CDR3aa: CASSLGTTGDTEAFF; CDR3nt: TGCGCCAGCAGCCTGGGTACCACAGGGGACACTGAAGCTTTCTTT
j_gene: TRBJ1-2; d_gene: .; abundance: .; v_gene: TRBV29-1; CDR3aa: CSSDEGNYGYTF; CDR3nt: TGCAGCAGTGATGAGGGGAACTATGGCTACACCTTC
j_gene: TRBJ2-7; d_gene: TRBD2; abundance: few; v_gene: TRBV7-2; CDR3aa: CASSAGLAGVLYEQYF; CDR3nt: TGTGCCAGCAGCGCGGGACTAGCGGGAGTCCTTTACGAGCAGTACTTC
j_gene: TRBJ1-1; d_gene: TRBD1; abundance: .; v_gene: TRBV11-3; CDR3aa: CASSLIQGAGSAFF; CDR3nt: TGTGCCAGCAGCTTGATACAGGGGGCAGGTTCAGCTTTCTTT
j_gene: TRBJ2-3; d_gene: .; abundance: once; v_gene: TRBV20-1; CDR3aa: CSAPRSGWDTQYF; CDR3nt: TGCAGTGCTCCTCGATCAGGGTGGGATACGCAGTATTTT
j_gene: TRBJ2-2; d_gene: TRBD2; abundance: .; v_gene: TRBV7-9; CDR3aa: CASSQGVGGSDTGELFF; CDR3nt: TGCGCCAGCAGCCAAGGGGTTGGCGGGAGTGACACCGGGGAGCTGTTTTTT
j_gene: TRBJ2-7; d_gene: .; abundance: .; v_gene: TRBV20-1; CDR3aa: CSATDGRGAYEQYF; CDR3nt: TGCAGTGCCACAGACGGGCGTGGGGCCTACGAGCAGTACTTC
j_gene: TRBJ1-5; d_gene: .; abundance: .; v_gene: TRBV29-1; CDR3aa: CSVGSGGPQHF; CDR3nt: TGCAGCGTTGGAAGTGGGGGACCCCAGCATTTT
j_gene: TRBJ2-5; d_gene: .; abundance: .; v_gene: TRBV5-6; CDR3aa: CASSLASGETQYF; CDR3nt: TGTGCCAGCAGCCTAGCAAGTGGAGAGACCCAGTACTTC
j_gene: TRBJ1-5; d_gene: TRBD1; abundance: .; v_gene: TRBV24-1; CDR3aa: CASSLSQGPNQPQHF; CDR3nt: TGTGCCAGCAGTTTGTCACAGGGGCCTAATCAGCCCCAGCATTTT
j_gene: TRBJ2-7; d_gene: .; abundance: many; v_gene: TRBV14; CDR3aa: CASSPQLSTYEQYF; CDR3nt: TGTGCCAGCAGCCCCCAACTTAGCACGTACGAGCAGTACTTC
j_gene: TRBJ2-7; d_gene: .; abundance: .; v_gene: TRBV9; CDR3aa: CASSVGLSPSYEQYF; CDR3nt: TGTGCCAGCAGCGTCGGACTTTCCCCTTCCTACGAGCAGTACTTC
j_gene: TRBJ2-7; d_gene: .; abundance: few; v_gene: TRBV20-1; CDR3aa: CSARGPHPYEQYF; CDR3nt: TGCAGTGCGAGGGGACCGCACCCATACGAGCAGTACTTC
j_gene: TRBJ1-2; d_gene: .; abundance: .; v_gene: TRBV20-1; CDR3aa: CSASKGPAPDGYTF; CDR3nt: TGCAGTGCTAGCAAGGGGCCCGCCCCCGATGGCTACACCTTC
j_gene: TRBJ1-4; d_gene: .; abundance: .; v_gene: TRBV10-3; CDR3aa: CAISYGGGSEKLFF; CDR3nt: TGTGCCATCAGTTACGGAGGGGGAAGTGAAAAACTGTTTTTT
j_gene: TRBJ1-2; d_gene: TRBD1; abundance: .; v_gene: TRBV29-1; CDR3aa: CSVDGQGNSYYGYTF; CDR3nt: TGCAGCGTTGACGGACAGGGAAACTCCTACTATGGCTACACCTTC
j_gene: TRBJ1-2; d_gene: .; abundance: .; v_gene: TRBV25-1; CDR3aa: CASVEEGHDYGYTF; CDR3nt: TGTGCCAGCGTTGAAGAGGGGCATGACTATGGCTACACCTTC
j_gene: TRBJ2-7; d_gene: .; abundance: .; v_gene: TRBV29-1; CDR3aa: CSVEIPDSHEQYF; CDR3nt: TGCAGCGTTGAAATCCCGGACAGCCACGAGCAGTACTTC
j_gene: TRBJ2-7; d_gene: TRBD1; abundance: few; v_gene: TRBV7-8; CDR3aa: CASSQDRGLFYEQYF; CDR3nt: TGTGCCAGCAGCCAAGACAGGGGGCTCTTCTACGAGCAGTACTTC
j_gene: TRBJ1-5; d_gene: TRBD1; abundance: .; v_gene: TRBV2; CDR3aa: CASSDRQGWGQPQHF; CDR3nt: TGTGCCAGCAGTGATCGACAGGGATGGGGTCAGCCCCAGCATTTT
j_gene: TRBJ2-7; d_gene: .; abundance: .; v_gene: TRBV6-5; CDR3aa: CASTPDRYEQYF; CDR3nt: TGTGCCAGTACCCCGGACCGCTACGAGCAGTACTTC
j_gene: TRBJ1-1; d_gene: .; abundance: few; v_gene: TRBV9; CDR3aa: CASSKGGHTEAFF; CDR3nt: TGTGCCAGCAGTAAGGGGGGGCACACTGAAGCTTTCTTT
j_gene: TRBJ2-5; d_gene: TRBD2; abundance: .; v_gene: TRBV7-9; CDR3aa: CASSPGTSAQETQYF; CDR3nt: TGTGCCAGCAGCCCGGGGACTAGCGCACAAGAGACCCAGTACTTC
j_gene: TRBJ1-6; d_gene: TRBD1; abundance: many; v_gene: TRBV7-8; CDR3aa: CASSAGQRNSPLHF; CDR3nt: TGTGCCAGCAGCGCGGGACAGCGAAATTCACCCCTCCACTTT
j_gene: TRBJ1-2; d_gene: .; abundance: many; v_gene: TRBV7-2; CDR3aa: CASSLETANYGYTF; CDR3nt: TGTGCCAGCAGCTTAGAAACAGCAAACTATGGCTACACCTTC
j_gene: TRBJ2-7; d_gene: .; abundance: once; v_gene: TRBV10-2; CDR3aa: CASSAGGPHYEQYF; CDR3nt: TGCGCCAGCAGCGCGGGCGGTCCTCACTACGAGCAGTACTTC
j_gene: TRBJ2-7; d_gene: TRBD1; abundance: .; v_gene: TRBV5-1; CDR3aa: CASSPTVTGVSYEQYF; CDR3nt: TGCGCCAGCAGCCCGACAGTCACAGGGGTCTCCTACGAGCAGTACTTC
j_gene: TRBJ1-1; d_gene: .; abundance: .; v_gene: TRBV25-1; CDR3aa: CASSGSRWTEAFF; CDR3nt: TGTGCCAGCAGCGGGTCCCGGTGGACTGAAGCTTTCTTT
j_gene: TRBJ1-1; d_gene: .; abundance: .; v_gene: TRBV7-8; CDR3aa: CASSYPWGGDSTEAFF; CDR3nt: TGTGCCAGCAGTTACCCCTGGGGGGGGGATAGCACTGAAGCTTTCTTT
j_gene: TRBJ1-4; d_gene: .; abundance: .; v_gene: TRBV7-6; CDR3aa: CASSSPRGGEKLFF; CDR3nt: TGTGCCAGCAGCAGTCCAAGAGGGGGGGAAAAACTGTTTTTT
j_gene: TRBJ2-7; d_gene: TRBD1; abundance: many; v_gene: TRBV20-1; CDR3aa: CSALTDRVEQYF; CDR3nt: TGCAGTGCACTGACGGACAGGGTCGAGCAGTACTTC
j_gene: TRBJ1-2; d_gene: .; abundance: .; v_gene: TRBV28; CDR3aa: CASSGWDSNYGYTF; CDR3nt: TGTGCCAGCAGTGGTTGGGACTCAAACTATGGCTACACCTTC
j_gene: TRBJ2-7; d_gene: TRBD2; abundance: many; v_gene: TRBV15; CDR3aa: CATSIGGGAYEQYF; CDR3nt: TGTGCCACCAGCATCGGCGGGGGAGCCTACGAGCAGTACTTC
j_gene: TRBJ1-6; d_gene: .; abundance: many; v_gene: TRBV20-1; CDR3aa: CSARTNSNSPLHF; CDR3nt: TGCAGTGCTAGGACTAACAGTAATTCACCCCTCCACTTT
j_gene: TRBJ2-5; d_gene: .; abundance: few; v_gene: TRBV4-3; CDR3aa: CASSQRPGRRETQYF; CDR3nt: TGCGCCAGCAGCCAAAGGCCGGGGAGAAGGGAGACCCAGTACTTC
j_gene: TRBJ1-6; d_gene: .; abundance: .; v_gene: TRBV10-2; CDR3aa: CASSQGSGSYNSPLHF; CDR3nt: TGCGCCAGCAGCCAAGGGTCCGGCTCCTATAATTCACCCCTCCACTTT